The 26 T cell receptor beta chains in this list originate from one sample, sequenced in a study of OX40 agonist ivuxolimab in advanced cancers. The repertoire was sequenced with immunoSEQ multiplex PCR; TCRdb's copy has only in-frame clones and lacks some. The sample has about 22,000 clones, 70% to 90% seen once. The material was CD4+ or CD8+ T cells sorted from blood, obtained in a trial of the OX40 agonist ivuxolimab. The receptors here all came from an adult with an advanced solid tumor such as melanoma, head and neck, liver or kidney cancer.

CDR3 coding DNA: TGTGCCAGCAGCGTTAGCGGGAGTGGGCTCGAGCAGTACTTC. Translated, it gives CASSVSGSGLEQYF. V and J are TRBV9 and TRBJ2-7; 9 nucleotides line up with TRBD2. The V gene's germline CDR1 is SGDLS and CDR2 YYNGEE. CDR3 length equals 14 residues. Losses at the gene ends were 2 bases for V and 6 bases for J; bases not matched to a gene: 6.

The chain couples TRBV7-9 to TRBJ1-2; D is unclear. The length of the CDR3 is 11 residues. Deletions cut 1 base from V and 14 bases from J, with 11 bases between. Per the germline V gene, CDR1 is SEHNR and CDR2 is FQNEAQ (reference sequence). CDR3 in DNA: TGTGCCAGCAGCTTAGGTGGGGTTTGGACCTTC. Translation gives CASSLGGVWTF.

This clone was counted between two and nine times. The chain couples TRBV5-4 to TRBJ1-1; weak D call: TRBD1 (5 bases). This CDR3 has 17 residues. Per germline, CDR1 SGHNT and CDR2 YYREEE (reference sequence). The germline V and J ends were trimmed by 0 bases and 3 bases, with 18 bases remaining between them. CDR3 in amino acids: CASSLGGNGHPDTEAFF. DNA for the CDR3: TGTGCCAGCAGCTTGGGGGGAAATGGACACCCCGACACTGAAGCTTTCTTT.

The V gene is TRBV6-6, the J gene TRBJ1-2; D is perhaps TRBD1 (5 bases). Trimming took 0 bases from V and 6 from J, leaving 5 bases between them. Germline V gene data show CDR1 as MNHNY and CDR2 as SVGAGI (reference sequence). CDR3 length: 12 residues. This CDR3 reads CASSYSGDGYTF. For the CDR3, the DNA is TGTGCCAGCAGTTACTCAGGGGATGGCTACACCTTC.

V gene TRBV18 combines with J gene TRBJ2-5; a weak D match, TRBD2 (6 bases). The CDR3 length is 16 residues. Looked up from germline, CDR1 is KGHSH and CDR2 is LQKENI. The V end was cut by 6 bases, the J end by 5 bases, with 22 bases between. CDR3 loop: CASSAELRDWRETQYF. The CDR3 DNA reads as TGTGCCAGCTCGGCCGAGTTGAGGGACTGGAGGGAGACCCAGTACTTC.

The rearrangement uses TRBV11-2 and TRBJ2-5; D uncertain. CDR3 length: 12 amino acids. Germline values: CDR1 SGHAT, CDR2 FQNNGV. V was trimmed by 0 bases and J by 5 bases, leaving 4 bases between them. CDR3: CASSLDLETQYF. The CDR3 nucleotides read TGTGCCAGCAGCTTAGATTTGGAGACCCAGTACTTC.

The chain couples TRBV4-3 to TRBJ2-1; TRBD2 matches 15 bases. CDR1 is LGHNA and CDR2 is YSLEER in the germline V gene. The CDR3 extends over 17 amino acids. Germline trimming cut 0 bases from V and 8 bases from J; bases unmatched to any gene: 5. The CDR3 DNA follows: TGCGCCAGCAGCCAAGATGGGACTAGCGGGAGGACCGATGAGCAGTTCTTC. It is translated as CASSQDGTSGRTDEQFF.

This clone was detected only a few times. V usage is TRBV6-5 and J usage is TRBJ1-2, with 7 bases lining up with TRBD1. The germline CDR1 and CDR2 sequences are MNHEY and SVGAGI. This CDR3 has 16 residues. The trim removed 0 bases at V and 0 bases at J, leaving 4 bases unmatched. CDR3 in DNA: TGTGCCAGCAGTTACTCCTGGACAGGACCTAACTATGGCTACACCTTC. It yields the protein CASSYSWTGPNYGYTF.

The V call is TRBV13, the J call TRBJ2-1, with TRBD2 matching 13 bases. Germline V CDR1 and CDR2: PRHDT, FYEKMQ (reference sequence). Unmatched junction bases numbered 6, after V lost 6 bases and J lost 4 bases. The CDR3 totals 16 residues. CDR3 nucleotides: TGTGCCAGCAGATACGGGGGACTAGCGGGGTACAATGAGCAGTTCTTC. Its translation: CASRYGGLAGYNEQFF.

The J gene is TRBJ1-1, the V gene TRBV7-6; 9 bases map to TRBD1. J gave up 4 bases and V 5 bases, and 5 bases lay outside the gene matches. Germline values: CDR1 SGHVS, CDR2 FNYEAQ. CDR3 length equals 14 residues. Here the CDR3 DNA reads TGTGCCAGCAGCCAGGACAGGGGCTTCACTGAAGCTTTCTTT. Its protein product is CASSQDRGFTEAFF.

The rearrangement joins TRBV6-5 to TRBJ2-2; 12 bases agree with TRBD2. Germline V CDR1 and CDR2: MNHEY, SVGAGI. The CDR3 runs 14 residues. V trimming: 6 bases; J trimming: 5 bases; junction bases outside the gene matches: 1. The CDR3 DNA follows: TGTGCCAGCAGCCTAGCGGGAGGGACCGGGGAGCTGTTTTTT. It yields the protein CASSLAGGTGELFF.

The V call is TRBV7-9, the J call TRBJ2-7, with D tentatively TRBD2 (5 bases). Per germline, CDR1 SEHNR and CDR2 FQNEAQ (reference sequence). The CDR3 spans 14 residues. V was clipped by 5 bases and J by 2 bases, with 13 bases between them. CDR3: CASSMTGLAYEQYF. The CDR3 DNA reads TGTGCCAGCAGCATGACCGGACTGGCCTACGAGCAGTACTTC.

The chain joins TRBV30 to TRBJ2-2, with 8 bases aligning to TRBD2. J gave up 3 bases and V 4 bases, and 10 bases lay outside the gene matches. Germline V gene data show CDR1 as GTSNPN and CDR2 as SVGIG (reference sequence). The CDR3 runs 16 residues. CDR3 DNA: TGTGCCTGGATTGTGTGGCGGGAGGTATACACCGGGGAGCTGTTTTTT. This gives the protein CAWIVWREVYTGELFF.

The chain couples TRBV6-6 to TRBJ2-1, with 7 positions matching TRBD2. CDR3 length equals 15 residues. The germline V gene encodes CDR1 MNHNY and CDR2 SVGAGI (reference sequence). Trimming cost V 2 bases and J 7 bases; bases outside gene matches: 8. CDR3 in DNA: TGTGCCAGCAGTTACGCGACTGGCGGGAGAAATGAGCAGTTCTTC. Its translation is CASSYATGGRNEQFF.

Written as DNA, the CDR3 is TGCGCCAGCCAAACACCCGGATACGAGCAGTACTTC. Encoded protein: CASQTPGYEQYF. The genes are TRBV10-2 and TRBJ2-7; D is uncertain. This CDR3 contains 12 residues. V was pared by 8 bases and J by 4 bases, with 12 bases between. Germline V lookup: CDR1 WSHSY, CDR2 SAAADI.

CDR3 amino acids: CATSRDQGGVQPQHF. The CDR3, as DNA: TGTGCCACCAGCAGAGATCAGGGAGGGGTTCAGCCCCAGCATTTT. The chain joins TRBV15 to TRBJ1-5; D might be TRBD1 (5 bases). The CDR3 length is 15 residues. Germline CDR1 LNHNV, CDR2 YYDKDF (reference sequence). V gave up 0 bases and J gave up 6 bases, with 12 bases separating them.

The chain is built from TRBV15 and TRBJ2-2; D gene uncertain. This CDR3 spans 15 amino acids. Trimming took 1 base from V and 4 from J, leaving 10 bases between them. The germline V gene has CDR1 LNHNV and CDR2 YYDKDF (reference sequence). The CDR3 sequence: CATSRVQSGTGELFF. The CDR3 DNA sequence: TGTGCCACCAGCAGAGTGCAGTCGGGCACCGGGGAGCTGTTTTTT.

J is TRBJ1-1 and V is TRBV5-6, with D maybe TRBD1 (5 bases). This CDR3 has 13 amino acids. V lost 3 bases and J lost 4, with 10 bases in between. The V gene's germline CDR1 is SGHDT and CDR2 YYEEEE. The CDR3 region is CASSSDISTEAFF. The CDR3 nucleotides are TGTGCCAGCAGCTCGGACATATCCACTGAAGCTTTCTTT.

In its sample, this clone was seen once. The chain carries TRBV7-9 and TRBJ1-5; TRBD1 is a possible D gene (5 bases). Germline V gene data show CDR1 as SEHNR and CDR2 as FQNEAQ (reference sequence). The CDR3 runs to 14 residues. V was shortened by 5 bases and J by 3 bases, with 11 bases between the two germline ends. In DNA, the CDR3 is TGTGCCAGCAGCACGGGACCGATCAATCAGCCCCAGCATTTT. Its protein is CASSTGPINQPQHF.

The chain combines TRBV7-8 with TRBJ2-5; TRBD2 matches at 11 bases. The CDR3 extends over 15 amino acids. The germline gives CDR1 SGHVS, CDR2 FQNEAQ. The trim removed 5 bases at V and 4 bases at J, leaving 6 bases unmatched. For the CDR3, the DNA is TGTGCCAGCAGCACGACTAGCGGGACTGGAGAGACCCAGTACTTC. Its protein product is CASSTTSGTGETQYF.

The rearrangement links TRBV6-5 to TRBJ2-3; 13 nucleotides match TRBD2. V lost 5 bases, J lost 4 bases, and 0 bases stayed unmatched. Germline V gene sequence: CDR1 MNHEY, CDR2 SVGAGI. The CDR3 contains 14 residues. This CDR3 is CASSGTSGADTQYF. The CDR3 DNA reads as TGTGCCAGCAGTGGGACTAGCGGGGCAGATACGCAGTATTTT.

This chain uses TRBV4-3 with TRBJ2-5; D assignment may be TRBD1 or TRBD2 (5 bases each). Germline V gene data show CDR1 as LGHNA and CDR2 as YSLEER. This CDR3 contains 16 residues. Trimming took 1 base from V and 5 from J, leaving 17 bases between them. CDR3 nucleotides: TGCGCCAGCAGCCAAGTCGATGGTTTGGGGGTTGAGACCCAGTACTTC. This translates into CASSQVDGLGVETQYF.

The chain uses TRBV7-8 and TRBJ1-4, with D hard to call. V dropped 0 bases and J dropped 0 bases, with 8 bases sitting between them. Germline CDR1 reads SGHVS; CDR2 reads FQNEAQ. This CDR3 has 16 amino acids. The CDR3 is CASSLAVGATNEKLFF. The CDR3 DNA reads as TGTGCCAGCAGCTTAGCGGTCGGAGCAACTAATGAAAAACTGTTTTTT.

J is TRBJ2-5 and V is TRBV9; TRBD2 might be the D (7 bases). Trimming shortened V by 3 bases and J by 2 bases, and 14 bases separated the two germline ends. The CDR3 sequence is 15 residues long. CDR1 and CDR2 (germline): SGDLS, YYNGEE. CDR3 in DNA: TGTGCCAGCAGCGAGGGGGGACTAAAACAAGAGACCCAGTACTTC. Protein product: CASSEGGLKQETQYF.

The J gene is TRBJ2-7, the V gene TRBV9, with D possibly TRBD1 on 8 matching bases. The length of the CDR3 is 14 residues. The V end lost 4 bases, the J end lost 4 bases, and 15 bases lay between the germline ends. Per germline, CDR1 SGDLS and CDR2 YYNGEE. The CDR3 is CASSPEQGGYEQYF. The CDR3 nucleotides are TGTGCCAGCAGCCCAGAACAGGGGGGGTACGAGCAGTACTTC.

The V and J genes are TRBV9 and TRBJ1-2; unclear D gene. The CDR3 sequence is 15 residues long. Germline CDR1 reads SGDLS; CDR2 reads YYNGEE. Trimming removed 3 bases from V and 2 bases from J, with 14 bases in between. The CDR3 here is CASSAGLSPNYGYTF. The DNA of the CDR3 is TGTGCCAGCAGCGCCGGACTTTCTCCCAACTATGGCTACACCTTC. Full variable domain (remainder filled in from reference TRBV9 and TRBJ1-2): DSGVTQTPKHLITATGQRVTLRCSPRSGDLSVYWYQQSLDQGLQFLIQYYNGEERAKGNILERFSAQQFPDLHSELNLSSLELGDSALYFCASSAGLSPNYGYTFGSGTRLTVV.